A single sample gave rise to the 2 T cell receptor beta chains below, sequenced in a study of glioma-infiltrating T cells. Using RNA template, CDR3s of TCR alpha and beta were amplified with iRepertoire arm-PCR. TCRdb re-called the multiplex PCR reads through MiXCR, storing one row per CDR3 protein. The profile shows roughly 350,000 distinct CDR3 sequences, 41% of them singletons. The sample was glioma tissue, nonneoplastic brain tissue, or PBMCs (not recorded which). These receptors originate from a human donor with low-grade glioma or glioblastoma, undergoing nonglioma brain surgery, or in good health (not recorded which).

The chain links TRBV4-2 to TRBJ2-7; D not certain. The CDR3 totals 15 residues. Looked up from germline, CDR1 is LGHNA and CDR2 is YNFKEQ. Deletions cut 0 bases from V and 7 bases from J, with 16 bases between. CDR3 nucleotide sequence: TGTGCCAGCAGCCAAGATCGACTGAGCTACAATGAGCAGTACTTC. Protein product: CASSQDRLSYNEQYF.

This clonotype was seen repeatedly, ten times or more. This chain links TRBV28 with TRBJ2-7; D remains unclear. Trimming removed 1 base at V and 0 bases at J, with 10 bases between. The CDR3 is made up of 15 amino acids. CDR1 and CDR2 (germline): MDHEN, SYDVKM. The CDR3: CASSLFGTHSYEQYF. The CDR3 coding sequence is TGTGCCAGCAGTTTATTCGGTACCCACTCCTACGAGCAGTACTTC.